The T cell receptor (beta chain) under discussion was sequenced for a study of T cell responses to AZD1222 COVID-19 vaccine. General study points: Distributed over spike, vaccine-associated CD4 TCRs predominated at 160-218 and 743-854. Clonal diversity was possibly underestimated, and white British individuals and females predominated among donors.

As to this clone: Its antigen is undetermined.

Repertoires were generated with immunoSEQ multiplex PCR, while TCRdb's copy carries only in-frame clones and drops some. The data show about 84,000 clones, roughly 85% seen once. Germline V gene data show CDR1 as LNHDA and CDR2 as SQIVND (reference sequence). This CDR3 contains 15 residues. Trimming cost V 6 bases and J 1 base, with 15 bases left between them. Investigators merged groups given second doses at roughly 4 or roughly 12 weeks. The sequenced sample was peripheral blood, obtained 28 days after the second AZD1222 dose. This clonotype was obtained from an adult who received the AZD1222 COVID-19 vaccine. J is TRBJ1-1 and V is TRBV19; TRBD1 is a possible D gene (6 bases). The CDR3 region is CASRPEGEGNTEAFF. In DNA, the CDR3 is TGTGCCAGTAGGCCCGAGGGGGAGGGGAACACTGAAGCTTTCTTT.